This entry lists 18 T cell receptor beta chains sequenced from one sample in a study of Graves' ophthalmopathy and Graves' hyperthyroidism. RNA transcripts yielded amplified TCR beta CDR3 regions. First-round RT-PCR with HTBI primers preceded a second-round multiplex PCR. TCRdb re-called the multiplex PCR reads with MiXCR, one entry per CDR3 protein. The table includes 450,000 or so distinct CDR3 sequences, roughly 14% detected once. Specimen: blood. All receptors come from a woman between 25 and 40 years old with Graves' ophthalmopathy.

As to this clonotype: A much more abundant neighbour one base away suggests this may be a read error. This sequence joins TRBV4-2 and TRBJ2-5; 10 bases are a match to TRBD2. This CDR3 contains 18 residues. After removal of 2 bases from V and 4 bases from J, the junction contained 13 bases not matched to a gene. Germline CDR1 LGHNA, CDR2 YNFKEQ. The CDR3 nucleotides are TGTGCCAGCAGCCAAAATTTTCCCCCAGCGGGGGGGCGAGAGACCCAGTACTTC. As protein: CASSQNFPPAGGRETQYF.

V gene TRBV20-1 combines with J gene TRBJ1-3; TRBD1 matches at 8 bases. Germline values: CDR1 DFQATT, CDR2 SNEGSKA (reference sequence). This CDR3 is built from 15 residues. With V trimmed by 4 bases and J by 0 bases, 5 bases remained unmatched. CDR3 amino acids: CSATGDRRSGNTIYF. The CDR3, as DNA: TGCAGTGCTACCGGGGACAGGCGCTCTGGAAACACCATATATTTT.

This clonotype came up a few times. The CDR3 is CASNGGTGELFF. The DNA for the CDR3 is TGTGCCAGCAATGGGGGCACCGGGGAGCTGTTTTTT. The gene calls are TRBV6-1 and TRBJ2-2; D tentatively fits TRBD1 or TRBD2 (5 bases each). Trimming removed 7 bases from V and 4 bases from J, with 7 bases in between. This CDR3 is 12 amino acids long. CDR1 is MNHNS and CDR2 is SASEGT in the germline V gene.

This sequence joins TRBV28 and TRBJ1-3, with a possible D match to TRBD1 (6 bases). V shed 8 bases and J shed 8 bases, with 19 bases lying between them. There are 14 residues in the CDR3. The germline V gene has CDR1 MDHEN and CDR2 SYDVKM. The CDR3 is CASPDQGGRDTIYF. Written as DNA, the CDR3 is TGTGCCAGCCCCGATCAAGGGGGAAGGGACACCATATATTTT.

Ten or more counts support this clonotype. The rearrangement links TRBV6-5 to TRBJ2-7; tentative D call: TRBD2 (5 bases). Germline lookup yields CDR1 MNHEY and CDR2 SVGAGI. The CDR3 is 14 residues long. V gave up 0 bases and J gave up 5 bases, with 11 bases separating them. The CDR3, as DNA: TGTGCCAGCAGTTACTCGCGGGCTAGAGACGAGCAGTACTTC. This translates into CASSYSRARDEQYF.

Many counts were recorded for this clonotype. The gene calls are TRBV27 and TRBJ1-2, with TRBD1 identical over 8 bases. CDR1 and CDR2 (germline): MNHEY, SMNVEV (reference sequence). The CDR3 is made up of 15 amino acids. The V and J ends lost 8 bases and 4 bases, in that order; junction bases with no gene match: 12. The CDR3, as DNA: TGTGCCAGCGCACGGACAGGACAGGGTGGCTATGGCTACACCTTC. This translates into CASARTGQGGYGYTF.

In this sample, this clonotype turned up a few times. The gene calls are TRBV19 and TRBJ2-2, with TRBD1 matching 8 bases. Germline CDR1 LNHDA, CDR2 SQIVND (reference sequence). The CDR3 extends over 17 amino acids. V lost 6 bases and J lost 1; bases outside the gene matches: 10. CDR3 region: CASSPPHRGENTGELFF. The DNA for the CDR3 is TGTGCCAGTAGCCCACCACACAGGGGGGAGAACACCGGGGAGCTGTTTTTT.

This clonotype was seen a handful of times. The genes are TRBV18 and TRBJ2-4; D ambiguous. Trimming left V 0 bases short and J 10 bases short, with 13 bases between. Germline lookup yields CDR1 KGHSH and CDR2 LQKENI. The CDR3 has 14 amino acids. DNA of the CDR3: TGTGCCAGCTCACCACCCGGGCTAGTATGGATTCAGTACTTC. This gives the protein CASSPPGLVWIQYF. The complete variable domain, with remaining parts taken from reference TRBV18 and TRBJ2-4, reads NAGVMQNPRHLVRRRGQEARLRCSPMKGHSHVYWYRQLPEEGLKFMVYLQKENIIDESGMPKERFSAEFPKEGPSILRIQQVVRGDSAAYFCASSPPGLVWIQYFGAGTRLSVL.

This clonotype was detected a few times. V gene TRBV5-1 combines with J gene TRBJ2-7; perhaps TRBD2 as D (6 bases). V gave up 4 bases and J gave up 3 bases, with 17 bases separating them. Germline CDR1 SGHRS, CDR2 YFSETQ. This CDR3 contains 15 residues. This CDR3 reads CASSPQDYPLYEQYF. The CDR3 DNA is TGCGCCAGCAGCCCCCAGGACTACCCTCTCTACGAGCAGTACTTC.

This clonotype was detected many times. The chain joins TRBV28 to TRBJ1-2; D is unclear. Trimming pared 6 bases from V and 4 bases from J, leaving 9 bases between. The germline V gene has CDR1 MDHEN and CDR2 SYDVKM. The CDR3 spans 12 residues. The DNA of the CDR3 is TGTGCCAGCAGGTCCGGGAGCTATGGCTACACCTTC. Its protein is CASRSGSYGYTF.

This clonotype was found many times. The chain joins TRBV7-2 to TRBJ2-7; D might be TRBD1 or TRBD2, each matching 5 bases. CDR1 is SGHTA and CDR2 is FQGNSA in the germline V gene. The CDR3 has 15 residues. V lost 4 bases and J lost 0, with 13 bases in between. CDR3 bases: TGTGCCAGCAGCTGGGCCGCAGGGAGCTCCTACGAGCAGTACTTC. Translation gives CASSWAAGSSYEQYF.

This clonotype was counted ten times or more. The gene calls are TRBV20-1 and TRBJ2-7, with unresolved D. The length of the CDR3 is 13 residues. Trimming took 3 bases from V and 1 from J, leaving 10 bases between them. Per the germline V gene, CDR1 is DFQATT and CDR2 is SNEGSKA (reference sequence). The CDR3 DNA sequence: TGCAGTGCTAGTTACCGAACGTCCTACGAGCAGTACTTC. This codes for CSASYRTSYEQYF.

This clonotype was detected ten times or more. The gene calls are TRBV12-3 or TRBV12-4 and TRBJ2-7; D ambiguous. V shed 4 bases and J shed 3 bases, with 7 bases lying between them. This CDR3 has 12 residues. The CDR3 is CASSSTVYEQYF. CDR3 coding DNA: TGTGCCAGCAGTTCTACAGTCTACGAGCAGTACTTC.

This clonotype came up many times. The CDR3 spells CASSDWTTTVGETQYF. DNA for the CDR3: TGTGCCAGCAGTGACTGGACAACTACCGTCGGGGAGACCCAGTACTTC. This rearrangement joins TRBV25-1 to TRBJ2-5, with D possibly matching TRBD1 (5 bases). Trimming left V 3 bases short and J 5 bases short, with 19 bases between. The CDR3 has 16 amino acids. Germline V gene sequence: CDR1 MGHDK, CDR2 SYGVNS. Looking up the rest from reference TRBV25-1 and TRBJ2-5 gives the full variable domain: EADIYQTPRYLVIGTGKKITLECSQTMGHDKMYWYQQDPGMELHLIHYSYGVNSTEKGDLSSESTVSRIRTEHFPLTLESARPSHTSQYLCASSDWTTTVGETQYFGPGTRLLVL.

This clonotype came up many times. The chain recombines TRBV13 with TRBJ2-6; no clear D gene. Germline CDR1 and CDR2: PRHDT and FYEKMQ (reference sequence). The CDR3 has 17 residues. The germline V and J ends were trimmed by 4 bases and 8 bases, with 21 bases remaining between them. For the CDR3, the DNA is TGTGCCAGCAGCTCAGCGAGAAGGGTAGGTCCTCCCAACGTCCTGACTTTC. Its translation: CASSSARRVGPPNVLTF.

This clonotype was seen ten or more times. The chain is built from TRBV12-3 or TRBV12-4 and TRBJ2-5, with D maybe TRBD1 (5 bases). With 6 bases removed from V and 2 bases from J, the gap between germline ends came to 10 bases. This CDR3 contains 13 residues. The CDR3 spells CASRDDRQETQYF. In DNA form, the CDR3 reads TGTGCCAGCAGAGATGACAGACAAGAGACCCAGTACTTC.

This clonotype was found many times. This chain uses TRBV6-5 with TRBJ2-5; weak D call: TRBD2 (6 bases). The V and J ends lost 10 bases and 3 bases respectively, with 15 bases between them. The CDR3 is 13 amino acids. The germline CDR1 and CDR2 sequences are MNHEY and SVGAGI. The CDR3 reads CATMGLTEETQYF. DNA of the CDR3: TGTGCCACGATGGGACTTACAGAAGAGACCCAGTACTTC.

This clonotype was detected ten times or more. The chain combines TRBV20-1 with TRBJ2-7, with unresolved D. From germline, CDR1 is DFQATT and CDR2 SNEGSKA (reference sequence). The CDR3 is 12 residues long. Trimming stripped 5 bases from V and 2 bases from J, with 10 bases between. The chain's CDR3 is CSASSGAYEQYF. In DNA, the CDR3 is TGCAGTGCTTCAAGTGGGGCCTACGAGCAGTACTTC.